This T cell receptor beta chain was identified in a study of CD8 T cells in ankylosing spondylitis. Study-level findings and limits: The clones that were linked to disease were reported to be significantly enriched in matched synovial fluid samples from ankylosing spondylitis patients. What appeared characteristic of ankylosing spondylitis blood was a TCR beta motif of fewer than ten highly homologous variants.

This CDR3 is built from 17 residues. V was trimmed by 5 bases and J by 4 bases, leaving 21 bases between them. To note about this clonotype: Its antigen is not identified.

Each CDR3 protein is one row after TCRdb ran MiXCR on the 5' RACE reads. The data contain under 250,000 distinct CDR3 sequences, around 32% of them singletons. Sequenced material: blood, either unsorted or a sorted T cell fraction (not recorded which). The TCR sequence derives from a male donor with ankylosing spondylitis or in good health (not recorded which). This chain links TRBV12-3 or TRBV12-4 with TRBJ2-1; D might be TRBD2 (5 bases). CDR3: CASSRMNLLGLYNEQFF. The CDR3 DNA reads TGTGCCAGCAGTCGCATGAACTTACTAGGGTTGTACAATGAGCAGTTCTTC.